This T cell receptor (beta chain) was recorded in a study of blood T cell repertoires in COVID-19. About the research overall: Sites in the United States, Italy and Spain provided acute and convalescent COVID-19 samples. The cDNA or gDNA used as material had been derived from T cells, B-cell-depleted T cells, or PBMCs.

V lost 2 bases and J lost 4; bases outside the gene matches: 6. The CDR3 is made up of 16 amino acids. Germline lookup yields CDR1 SGDLS and CDR2 YYNGEE. Methods used by the authors: Using reference gene primer amplification, nucleated cell counts were estimated. The protocol was immunoSEQ multiplex PCR, while the TCRdb copy is restricted to in-frame clones and leaves out a portion. That table gives V, J and clone size, and the DNA gave D and trimming. The sample holds under 150,000 clones, 70% to 90% seen once. The sample comprised peripheral blood. This TCR was sampled from a human donor in a cohort sampled during active COVID-19. The chain links TRBV9 to TRBJ2-1; 10 positions match TRBD1. The CDR3 loop reads CASSVGQGVIYNEQFF. CDR3 DNA sequence: TGTGCCAGCAGCGTCGGACAGGGGGTGATATACAATGAGCAGTTCTTC.